Presented here are 25 T cell receptor beta chains from one specimen sequenced in a study of beta chain features in type 1 diabetes. Investigators reverse transcribed all isolated RNA, so they sequenced expressed TCRB transcripts. Generated by immunoSEQ multiplex PCR, the TCRdb table keeps only in-frame clones and is missing some. The sample records about 450,000 clones, over 10% being singletons. Sequences were obtained from naive CD4+ T cells from blood. The origin of the receptors is a young woman in good health.

This chain connects TRBV4-3 to TRBJ2-4; 7 nucleotides align to TRBD1. V lost 1 base to trimming and J lost 6 bases; unmatched junction nucleotides: 0. The CDR3 contains 13 residues. Germline V gene lookup returns CDR1 LGHNA and CDR2 YSLEER. CDR3 DNA sequence: TGCGCCAGCAGCCAAGGACAGGGAAACATTCAGTACTTC. Translating gives CASSQGQGNIQYF.

This clone was recorded a few times. J is TRBJ1-2 and V is TRBV4-3; 9 bases line up with TRBD1. J was trimmed by 1 base and V by 0 bases; bases with no gene match: 15. The CDR3 has 20 amino acids. Germline V gene data show CDR1 as LGHNA and CDR2 as YSLEER. CDR3 coding DNA: TGCGCCAGCAGCCAAGAGGCTACCGGGACAGGGCCATTCGGTAACTATGGCTACACCTTC. Protein: CASSQEATGTGPFGNYGYTF.

This clone was observed a handful of times. The chain joins TRBV7-3 to TRBJ2-1; D might be TRBD2 (6 bases). From germline, CDR1 is SGHTA and CDR2 FQGTGA. V dropped 3 bases and J dropped 1 base, with 7 bases sitting between them. The CDR3 contains 14 residues. CDR3 DNA: TGTGCCAGCAGCTTCAGCGGGTCCTACAATGAGCAGTTCTTC. It codes for CASSFSGSYNEQFF.

This clone appeared a few times. The J gene is TRBJ1-5, the V gene TRBV7-2; weak D call: TRBD1 (5 bases). Germline CDR1 and CDR2: SGHTA and FQGNSA. The CDR3 extends over 15 amino acids. Trimming cost V 1 base and J 6 bases, with 13 bases left between them. The DNA for the CDR3 is TGTGCCAGCAGCTTAGTTCGCGGGGACGCTCAGCCCCAGCATTTT. Its translation is CASSLVRGDAQPQHF.

This chain links TRBV5-1 with TRBJ1-2, with D perhaps TRBD1 (5 bases). Trimming removed 3 bases from V and 6 bases from J, with 15 bases in between. The germline V gene has CDR1 SGHRS and CDR2 YFSETQ. This CDR3 comprises 14 residues. The CDR3 DNA sequence: TGCGCCAGCAGCTGGGGGACCGGCTGGGATGGCTACACCTTC. Protein: CASSWGTGWDGYTF. Variable domain in full (rest from reference TRBV5-1 and TRBJ1-2): KAGVTQTPRYLIKTRGQQVTLSCSPISGHRSVSWYQQTPGQGLQFLFEYFSETQRNKGNFPGRFSGRQFSNSRSEMNVSTLELGDSALYLCASSWGTGWDGYTFGSGTRLTVV.

This clone was counted a few times. The CDR3 DNA reads TGTGCCAGCAGCCAGGGACTAGCGGGAGTGGGTCAGTTCTTC. It encodes CASSQGLAGVGQFF. The V and J genes are TRBV7-2 and TRBJ2-1, with 14 bases aligning to TRBD2. The CDR3 covers 14 residues. Germline V CDR1 and CDR2: SGHTA, FQGNSA. The V segment lost 5 bases and the J segment 13 bases; nucleotides outside the gene matches: 7.

This chain links TRBV29-1 with TRBJ2-7; 8 bases are shared with TRBD2. V lost 7 bases to trimming and J lost 5 bases; unmatched junction nucleotides: 16. The CDR3 sequence is 15 residues long. Germline lookup yields CDR1 SQVTM and CDR2 ANQGSEA. The CDR3 DNA follows: TGCAGCGCTGACATAGCGGGAATGCGGGGGGACGAGCAGTACTTC. This sequence encodes CSADIAGMRGDEQYF.

This chain connects TRBV27 to TRBJ2-3; D possibly matches TRBD1 or TRBD2 (5 bases each). Germline V gene data show CDR1 as MNHEY and CDR2 as SMNVEV (reference sequence). The V end lost 2 bases, the J end lost 4 bases, and 7 bases lay between the germline ends. The CDR3 consists of 13 residues. As DNA, the CDR3 is TGTGCCAGCAGTTTACGGGACGCAGATACGCAGTATTTT. This encodes CASSLRDADTQYF.

The chain carries TRBV18 and TRBJ1-6; 8 nucleotides match TRBD1. Germline V lookup: CDR1 KGHSH, CDR2 LQKENI. The CDR3 runs 16 residues. V gave up 3 bases and J gave up 10 bases; unmatched junction bases: 11. CDR3 bases: TGTGCCAGCTCACCCTTAGGACAGGGAGGAGAGTCACCCCTCCACTTT. Translated, it gives CASSPLGQGGESPLHF.

In this sample, this clone turned up a few times. This rearrangement joins TRBV7-8 to TRBJ2-3; weak D call: TRBD2 (6 bases). The CDR3 runs 13 residues. V lost 8 bases and J lost 4, with 13 bases in between. Germline V gives CDR1 SGHVS, CDR2 FQNEAQ. In nucleotides, the CDR3 is TGTGCCAGCGCCGGGGGTTGGGCAGATACGCAGTATTTT. It codes for CASAGGWADTQYF.

This clone was counted a few times. This rearrangement joins TRBV4-2 to TRBJ2-3, with no clear D. The CDR3 has 15 residues. Trimming cost V 0 bases and J 0 bases, with 7 bases left between them. Germline V gene data show CDR1 as LGHNA and CDR2 as YNFKEQ. The DNA for the CDR3 is TGTGCCAGCAGCCAAGACTGGATGAGCACAGATACGCAGTATTTT. Amino acid sequence: CASSQDWMSTDTQYF.

This chain connects TRBV11-1 to TRBJ1-2; TRBD1 agrees at 7 bases. CDR3 length: 13 residues. The germline CDR1 and CDR2 sequences are SGHAT and FQDESV (reference sequence). The V and J ends lost 7 bases and 4 bases, in that order; junction bases with no gene match: 6. The CDR3 DNA follows: TGTGCCAGCAACCCGACAGGGCCCTATGGCTACACCTTC. Protein sequence: CASNPTGPYGYTF.

A few counts support this clone. This chain links TRBV30 with TRBJ2-4; 9 bases match TRBD1. The CDR3 loop spans 13 amino acids. Per germline, CDR1 GTSNPN and CDR2 SVGIG (reference sequence). Trimming removed 4 bases from V and 11 bases from J; junction bases left unmatched: 9. The CDR3 sequence is CAWTKGTGMVQYF. In DNA form, the CDR3 reads TGTGCCTGGACCAAAGGGACAGGGATGGTTCAGTACTTC.

Only a few counts were recorded for this clone. The rearrangement links TRBV5-1 to TRBJ2-3; D gene unclear. The CDR3 is made up of 11 amino acids. Per germline, CDR1 SGHRS and CDR2 YFSETQ. Trimming stripped 7 bases from V and 8 bases from J, with 11 bases between. DNA of the CDR3: TGCGCCAGCCTAGACCAAGGTACGCAGTATTTT. As protein: CASLDQGTQYF.

The gene calls are TRBV29-1 and TRBJ2-1, with TRBD2 matching 7 bases. V gave up 3 bases and J gave up 2 bases; unmatched junction bases: 10. Germline V gene data show CDR1 as SQVTM and CDR2 as ANQGSEA. The CDR3 loop spans 16 amino acids. CDR3: CSVDPLAVSPYNEQFF. CDR3 DNA: TGCAGCGTTGATCCCCTAGCGGTCTCACCCTACAATGAGCAGTTCTTC.

This clone was counted between two and nine times. The rearrangement links TRBV14 to TRBJ1-1, with D perhaps matching TRBD1 (6 bases). Germline lookup yields CDR1 SGHDN and CDR2 FVKESK. The V end lost 4 bases, the J end lost 1 base, and 16 bases lay between the germline ends. This CDR3 is built from 16 residues. The CDR3 DNA sequence: TGTGCCAGCAGCCCGGGCAGGGGTTGGAGGAACACTGAAGCTTTCTTT. This encodes CASSPGRGWRNTEAFF.

This clone has a handful of counts. This chain connects TRBV9 to TRBJ2-3; D ambiguous. With 0 bases removed from V and 3 bases from J, the gap between germline ends came to 8 bases. CDR1 SGDLS and CDR2 YYNGEE come from the germline V gene. The CDR3 runs 14 residues. CDR3 amino acids: CASSVVSQTDTQYF. DNA for the CDR3: TGTGCCAGCAGCGTAGTAAGTCAGACAGATACGCAGTATTTT.

This clone was seen more than once but under ten times. The chain employs TRBV5-1 and TRBJ2-7, with 11 nucleotides matching TRBD2. The trim removed 4 bases at V and 4 bases at J, leaving 4 bases unmatched. CDR1 SGHRS and CDR2 YFSETQ come from the germline V gene. The CDR3 runs 14 residues. CDR3 sequence (DNA): TGCGCCAGCAGCCGCGGGACTAGCGGATACGAGCAGTACTTC. Its protein product is CASSRGTSGYEQYF.

The V gene is TRBV27, the J gene TRBJ1-4; 8 bases fit TRBD1. The ends lost 0 bases at V and 7 bases at J; junction bases unmatched: 7. Germline CDR1 is MNHEY and CDR2 is SMNVEV (reference sequence). This CDR3 spans 16 amino acids. CDR3 nucleotides: TGTGCCAGCAGTTTATCAGCCAGGGGGCGTGGTGAAAAACTGTTTTTT. Translated: CASSLSARGRGEKLFF. Full variable domain (remainder filled in from reference TRBV27 and TRBJ1-4): EAQVTQNPRYLITVTGKKLTVTCSQNMNHEYMSWYRQDPGLGLRQIYYSMNVEVTDKGDVPEGYKVSRKEKRNFPLILESPSPNQTSLYFCASSLSARGRGEKLFFGSGTQLSVL.

This clone was observed a handful of times. Germline and junction disagree at one end, which may indicate a read error. The rearrangement uses TRBV7-7 and TRBJ2-1, with 7 bases lining up with TRBD2. Germline loops: CDR1 SSHAT, CDR2 FNYEAQ (reference sequence). The CDR3 length is 12 residues. CDR3 sequence: CASSPWRGGLFF. In DNA form, the CDR3 reads TGTGCTAGCAGCCCCTGGAGGGGAGGGCTGTTCTTC. Full variable domain (missing parts from reference TRBV7-7 and TRBJ2-1): GAGVSQSPRYKVTKRGQDVTLRCDPISSHATLYWYQQALGQGPEFLTYFNYEAQPDKSGLPSDRFSAERPEGSISTLTIQRTEQRDSAMYRCASSPWRGGLFFGPGTRLTVL.

The V gene is TRBV30, the J gene TRBJ2-7; TRBD2 matches at 13 bases. V dropped 2 bases and J dropped 5; count of bases not matched to a gene: 12. The CDR3 spans 17 residues. Germline V gene data show CDR1 as GTSNPN and CDR2 as SVGIG (reference sequence). CDR3 sequence: CAWSRSRTSGSEDEQYF. As DNA, the CDR3 is TGTGCCTGGAGTAGGAGTAGGACTAGCGGGAGCGAGGACGAGCAGTACTTC.

This clone came up a few times. The chain links TRBV6-5 to TRBJ2-1; TRBD1 matches 9 bases. This CDR3 is built from 15 residues. CDR1 is MNHEY and CDR2 is SVGAGI in the germline V gene. J was trimmed by 2 bases and V by 7 bases; bases with no gene match: 6. The CDR3, as DNA: TGTGCCAGCACTCTGGACAGGGGTACCTACAATGAGCAGTTCTTC. Protein sequence: CASTLDRGTYNEQFF.

This clone was counted between two and nine times. The J gene is TRBJ2-4, the V gene TRBV2; 8 positions agree with TRBD1. Germline assignment: CDR1 SNHLY and CDR2 FYNNEI. The junction had 3 bases not matched to a gene; V was cut back by 4 bases and J by 1 base. The CDR3 contains 15 residues. The CDR3 coding sequence is TGTGCCAGCAGTGCGGACAGGGTGGCCAAAAACATTCAGTACTTC. Its protein is CASSADRVAKNIQYF.

The sample holds a few counts of this clone. The chain combines TRBV6-6 with TRBJ2-7; tentative D call: TRBD1 (5 bases). V lost 8 bases and J lost 3, with 17 bases in between. The germline gives CDR1 MNHNY, CDR2 SVGAGI (reference sequence). The CDR3 is 14 residues long. This CDR3 reads CASSLLTANYEQYF. The CDR3 nucleotides are TGTGCCAGCTCCCTCCTGACAGCGAACTACGAGCAGTACTTC.

V gene TRBV5-6 combines with J gene TRBJ2-3; D is possibly TRBD2 (6 bases). The CDR3 extends over 14 amino acids. Germline CDR1 SGHDT, CDR2 YYEEEE. V lost 5 bases, J lost 2 bases, and 12 bases lay in between. In DNA form, the CDR3 reads TGTGCCAGCAGGGTACGGGAGACCACAGATACGCAGTATTTT. Its protein product is CASRVRETTDTQYF.